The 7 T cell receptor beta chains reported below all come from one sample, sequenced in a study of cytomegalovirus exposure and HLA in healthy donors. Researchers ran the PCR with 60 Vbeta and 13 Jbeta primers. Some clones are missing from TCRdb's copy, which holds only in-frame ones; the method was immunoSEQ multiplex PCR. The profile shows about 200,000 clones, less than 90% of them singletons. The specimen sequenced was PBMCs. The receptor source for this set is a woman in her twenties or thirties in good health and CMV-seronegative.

The DNA of the CDR3 is TGTGCCAGCAGCAGTACAGGGGGAGGTGAAGCTTTCTTT. It translates to CASSSTGGGEAFF. The genes are TRBV7-3 and TRBJ1-1; the match to TRBD1 covers 8 bases. Germline trimming cut 5 bases from V and 7 bases from J; bases unmatched to any gene: 6. The CDR3 is 13 amino acids. Per germline, CDR1 SGHTA and CDR2 FQGTGA.

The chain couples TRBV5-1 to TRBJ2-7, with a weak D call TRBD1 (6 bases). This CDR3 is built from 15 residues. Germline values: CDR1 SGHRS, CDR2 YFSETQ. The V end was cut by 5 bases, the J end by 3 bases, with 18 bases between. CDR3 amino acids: CASRLQGLGSYEQYF. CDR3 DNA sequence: TGCGCCAGCAGGTTACAGGGCCTGGGCAGCTACGAGCAGTACTTC.

The CDR3 DNA reads TGTGCCAGCAGTCTGACAGGGCGAGGGTACACTGAAGCTTTCTTT. Amino acids: CASSLTGRGYTEAFF. The chain links TRBV28 to TRBJ1-1, with 7 bases lining up with TRBD1. CDR1 and CDR2 (germline): MDHEN, SYDVKM. This CDR3 has 15 amino acids. V gave up 5 bases and J gave up 3 bases; unmatched junction bases: 9.

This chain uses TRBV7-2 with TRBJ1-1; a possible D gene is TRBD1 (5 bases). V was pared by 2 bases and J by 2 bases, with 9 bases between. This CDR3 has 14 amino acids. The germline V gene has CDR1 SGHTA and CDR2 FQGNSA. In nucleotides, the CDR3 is TGTGCCAGCAGCTTAATAGGGGTTAACACTGAAGCTTTCTTT. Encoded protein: CASSLIGVNTEAFF. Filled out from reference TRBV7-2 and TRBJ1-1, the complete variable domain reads GAGVSQSPSNKVTEKGKDVELRCDPISGHTALYWYRQSLGQGLEFLIYFQGNSAPDKSGLPSDRFSAERTGGSVSTLTIQRTQQEDSAVYLCASSLIGVNTEAFFGQGTRLTVV.

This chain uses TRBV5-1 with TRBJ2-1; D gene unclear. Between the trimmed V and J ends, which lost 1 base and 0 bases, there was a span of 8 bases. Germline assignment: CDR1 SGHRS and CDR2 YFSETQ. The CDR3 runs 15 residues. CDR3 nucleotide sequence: TGCGCCAGCAGCTTGTACGAGAGCTCCTACAATGAGCAGTTCTTC. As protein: CASSLYESSYNEQFF.

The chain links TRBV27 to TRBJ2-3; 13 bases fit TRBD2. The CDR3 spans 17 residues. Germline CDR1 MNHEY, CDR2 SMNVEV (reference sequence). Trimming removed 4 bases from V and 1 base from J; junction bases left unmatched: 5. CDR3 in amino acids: CASSSPGTSGGTDTQYF. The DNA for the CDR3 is TGTGCCAGCAGTTCTCCCGGGACTAGCGGGGGCACAGATACGCAGTATTTT.

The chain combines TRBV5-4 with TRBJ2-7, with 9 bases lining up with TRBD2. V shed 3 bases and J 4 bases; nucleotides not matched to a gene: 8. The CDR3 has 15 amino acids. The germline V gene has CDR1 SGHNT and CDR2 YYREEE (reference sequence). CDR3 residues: CASSSSSGNPYEQYF. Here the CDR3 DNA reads TGTGCCAGCAGCTCCTCTAGCGGGAACCCTTACGAGCAGTACTTC.